This T cell receptor (beta chain) is from a study of identical twins. Study-wide findings and caveats: High-abundance cord blood beta clonotypes had fewer insertions; memory repertoires showed none.

CDR1 is LGHNA, CDR2 YSLEER, per germline. V was clipped by 0 bases and J by 6 bases, with 3 bases between them. CDR3 length: 12 residues. In the case of this clonotype: The antigen is unknown.

TCRdb independently ran MiXCR on the 5' RACE reads; one entry per CDR3 protein. This sample has about 660,000 distinct CDR3 sequences, with 8.6% found just once. These records were also assigned to another study, of yellow fever vaccine responses in identical twins.

The TCR sequence derives from a woman between 18 and 29 years old in good health. The chain employs TRBV4-3 and TRBJ1-5, with D hard to call. The sequencing input was PBMCs. As DNA, the CDR3 is TGCGCCAGCAGCCAAGATGGTCAGCCCCAGCATTTT. Translated, it gives CASSQDGQPQHF.